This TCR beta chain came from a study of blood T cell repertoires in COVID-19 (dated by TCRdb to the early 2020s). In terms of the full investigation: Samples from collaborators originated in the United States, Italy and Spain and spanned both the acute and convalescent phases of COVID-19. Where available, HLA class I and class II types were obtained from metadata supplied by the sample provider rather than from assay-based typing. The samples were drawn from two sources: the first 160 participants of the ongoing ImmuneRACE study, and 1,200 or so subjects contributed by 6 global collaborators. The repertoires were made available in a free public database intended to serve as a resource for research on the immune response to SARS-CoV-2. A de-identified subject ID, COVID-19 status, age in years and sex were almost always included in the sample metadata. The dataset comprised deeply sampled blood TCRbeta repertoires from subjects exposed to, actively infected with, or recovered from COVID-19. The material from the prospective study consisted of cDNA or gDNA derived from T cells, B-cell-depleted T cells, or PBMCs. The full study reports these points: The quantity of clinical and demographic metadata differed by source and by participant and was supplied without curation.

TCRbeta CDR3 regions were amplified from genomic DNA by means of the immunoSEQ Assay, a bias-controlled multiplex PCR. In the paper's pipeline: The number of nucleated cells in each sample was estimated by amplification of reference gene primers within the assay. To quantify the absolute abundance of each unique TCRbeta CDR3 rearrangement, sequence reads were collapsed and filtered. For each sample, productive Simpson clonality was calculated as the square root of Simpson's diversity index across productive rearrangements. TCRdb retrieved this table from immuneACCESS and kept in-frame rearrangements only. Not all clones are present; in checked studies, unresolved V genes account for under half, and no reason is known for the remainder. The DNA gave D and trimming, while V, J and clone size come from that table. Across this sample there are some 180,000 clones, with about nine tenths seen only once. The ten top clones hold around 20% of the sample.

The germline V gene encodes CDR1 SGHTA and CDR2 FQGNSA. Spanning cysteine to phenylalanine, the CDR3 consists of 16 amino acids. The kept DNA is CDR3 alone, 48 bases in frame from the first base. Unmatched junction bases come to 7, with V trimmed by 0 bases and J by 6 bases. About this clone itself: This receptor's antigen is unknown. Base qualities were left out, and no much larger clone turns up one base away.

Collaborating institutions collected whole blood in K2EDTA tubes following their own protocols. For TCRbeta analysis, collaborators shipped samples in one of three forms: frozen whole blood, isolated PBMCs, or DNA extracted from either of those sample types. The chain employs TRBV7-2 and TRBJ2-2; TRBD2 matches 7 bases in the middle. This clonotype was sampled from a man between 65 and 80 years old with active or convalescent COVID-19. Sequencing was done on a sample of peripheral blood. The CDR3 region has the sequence CASSLAGGPSAGELFF. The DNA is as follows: TGTGCCAGCAGCTTAGCGGGAGGGCCGTCAGCCGGGGAGCTGTTTTTT.